These 9 T cell receptor beta chains came from one sample sequenced in a study of blood T cell repertoires in COVID-19. Profiled with immunoSEQ multiplex PCR; TCRdb holds only in-frame clones, not every one. The sample contains about 52,000 clones, less than 90% of which appear only once. Sequencing used peripheral blood. These receptors came from a human donor with active COVID-19. The donor label of this sample is uncertain.

The V call is TRBV6-2 or TRBV6-3, the J call TRBJ2-7; D is unclear. Germline CDR1 reads MNHEY; CDR2 reads SVGEGT. The length of the CDR3 is 14 residues. V lost 1 base, J lost 4 bases, and 11 bases lay in between. The CDR3 reads CASSYFGFGYEQYF. CDR3 coding DNA: TGTGCCAGCAGTTACTTCGGGTTTGGGTACGAGCAGTACTTC.

V usage is TRBV12-1 and J usage is TRBJ2-7; the table's D call TRBD1 went unverified against the DNA. TRBV12-1 counts as a pseudogene. The CDR3 is made up of 13 amino acids. The CDR3 nucleotides read TGTGCCAGCATACTACAGGGGGCACACGAGCAGTACTTC. Its protein is CASILQGAHEQYF.

The gene calls are TRBV20-1 and TRBJ2-1; D unclear. CDR3 size: 11 residues. CDR1 is DFQATT and CDR2 is SNEGSKA in the germline V gene (reference sequence). The V and J ends lost 3 bases and 10 bases respectively, with 10 bases between them. The CDR3 loop is CSARKAREQFF. The DNA for the CDR3 is TGCAGTGCTAGGAAGGCGCGGGAGCAGTTCTTC.

The chain recombines TRBV19 with TRBJ1-1; the D is unclear. V was pared by 2 bases and J by 3 bases, with 10 bases between. CDR3 length equals 14 residues. Per germline, CDR1 LNHDA and CDR2 SQIVND (reference sequence). The CDR3 DNA reads TGTGCCAGTAGTATACGCAGGTCGGACACTGAAGCTTTCTTT. It encodes CASSIRRSDTEAFF.

The CDR3, as DNA: TGTGCCAGCTCGAACAGGGGCGGCGAGCAGTACTTC. Translating it yields CASSNRGGEQYF. The rearrangement uses TRBV18 and TRBJ2-7; 7 bases match TRBD1. CDR3 length: 12 amino acids. Germline CDR1 reads KGHSH; CDR2 reads LQKENI. V was pared by 6 bases and J by 6 bases, with 5 bases of the junction left unmatched.

The rearrangement uses TRBV2 and TRBJ2-3; 9 bases are a match to TRBD1. V dropped 6 bases and J dropped 4; count of bases not matched to a gene: 8. The length of the CDR3 is 15 residues. Germline values: CDR1 SNHLY, CDR2 FYNNEI. The CDR3 sequence: CASRAGTGFSDTQYF. CDR3 sequence (DNA): TGTGCCAGCAGAGCCGGGACAGGGTTTTCAGATACGCAGTATTTT.

V gene TRBV3-1 (or the pseudogene TRBV3-2) combines with J gene TRBJ1-2; D is possibly TRBD1 (5 bases). The CDR3 consists of 14 residues. Trimming cost V 0 bases and J 5 bases, with 10 bases left between them. Germline lookup yields CDR1 LGHDT and CDR2 YNNKEL (reference sequence). This CDR3 reads CASSQDPGVYGYTF. Written as DNA, the CDR3 is TGTGCCAGCAGCCAAGATCCGGGGGTTTATGGCTACACCTTC.

V and J are TRBV2 and TRBJ2-7, with D hard to call. The CDR3 totals 13 residues. Germline values: CDR1 SNHLY, CDR2 FYNNEI. V was shortened by 6 bases and J by 3 bases, with 12 bases between the two germline ends. The CDR3 bases are TGTGCCAGCAGCGAGAGGCGGCTCTACGAGCAGTACTTC. Amino acid sequence: CASSERRLYEQYF.

As DNA, the CDR3 is TGTGCCAGCACAGTCGGGATGAGTCAGCCCCAGCATTTT. It is translated as CASTVGMSQPQHF. The chain carries TRBV18 and TRBJ1-5, with D unresolved. CDR3 length: 13 amino acids. V lost 8 bases and J 6 bases, leaving 14 bases between the germline ends. CDR1 is KGHSH and CDR2 is LQKENI in the germline V gene.